A selection of T cell receptor beta chains follows, all from one sample in a study of blood T cell repertoires in COVID-19. Repertoires were generated with immunoSEQ multiplex PCR, while TCRdb's copy carries only in-frame clones and drops some. The data contain about 270,000 clones, about 87% of them seen just once; the ten biggest clones take up about 3%. The sequenced material came from PBMCs or T cells enriched from blood (not recorded which). The source of these receptors is a woman between 50 and 59 years old who had recovered from COVID-19. CDR3s include the opening cysteine and the closing phenylalanine or tryptophan. The D gene is left open where the match is weak. Clone size is not always given. Where it is, it says once, few, many or a class for expanded clones.

J gene: TRBJ1-1
D gene: NA
V gene: TRBV28
clone size: NA
CDR3 length: 14
CDR3 protein: CASSTYYRDTEAFF
CDR3 DNA: TGTGCCAGCAGCACATACTACAGGGATACTGAAGCTTTCTTT

J gene: TRBJ2-7
D gene: NA
V gene: TRBV29-1
clone size: NA
CDR3 length: 16
CDR3 protein: CSAGVLVSPVSYEQYF
CDR3 DNA: TGCAGCGCAGGGGTTCTGGTCTCCCCGGTGTCCTACGAGCAGTACTTC

J gene: TRBJ2-7
D gene: TRBD1
V gene: TRBV5-6
clone size: few
CDR3 length: 16
CDR3 protein: CASSSAGDRGTYEQYF
CDR3 DNA: TGTGCCAGCAGCTCAGCCGGCGACAGGGGGACCTACGAGCAGTACTTC

J gene: TRBJ2-1
D gene: TRBD2
V gene: TRBV6-5
clone size: NA
CDR3 length: 15
CDR3 protein: CASSYRGTNGNEQFF
CDR3 DNA: TGTGCCAGCAGTTACCGCGGGACTAACGGCAATGAGCAGTTCTTC

J gene: TRBJ1-2
D gene: TRBD1
V gene: TRBV6-4
clone size: few
CDR3 length: 13
CDR3 protein: CASSDLTGFGYTF
CDR3 DNA: TGTGCCAGCAGTGACTTGACAGGGTTCGGCTACACCTTC

J gene: TRBJ2-7
D gene: NA
V gene: TRBV10-3
clone size: NA
CDR3 length: 14
CDR3 protein: CAISEPSGTYEQYF
CDR3 DNA: TGTGCCATCAGTGAGCCGAGCGGAACCTACGAGCAGTACTTC

J gene: TRBJ1-5
D gene: TRBD1
V gene: TRBV7-8
clone size: NA
CDR3 length: 19
CDR3 protein: CASSPHGTQGGLSNQPQHF
CDR3 DNA: TGTGCCAGCAGCCCCCACGGTACACAGGGGGGTTTGAGCAATCAGCCCCAGCATTTT

J gene: TRBJ2-1
D gene: NA
V gene: TRBV19
clone size: NA
CDR3 length: 15
CDR3 protein: CASSIRQIGGGEQFF
CDR3 DNA: TGTGCCAGTAGTATAAGGCAGATTGGAGGAGGTGAGCAGTTCTTC

J gene: TRBJ2-5
D gene: NA
V gene: TRBV10-3
clone size: few
CDR3 length: 13
CDR3 protein: CAIGLGSQETQYF
CDR3 DNA: TGTGCCATCGGCCTAGGCAGCCAAGAGACCCAGTACTTC

J gene: TRBJ2-1
D gene: TRBD1
V gene: TRBV11-3
clone size: NA
CDR3 length: 15
CDR3 protein: CASSFDRGVHNEQFF
CDR3 DNA: TGTGCCAGCAGCTTCGACAGGGGTGTGCACAATGAGCAGTTCTTC

J gene: TRBJ1-2
D gene: TRBD1
V gene: TRBV10-3
clone size: NA
CDR3 length: 12
CDR3 protein: CAIRRTGQGYTF
CDR3 DNA: TGTGCCATCAGAAGGACAGGACAAGGCTACACCTTC

J gene: TRBJ2-1
D gene: TRBD2
V gene: TRBV11-3
clone size: NA
CDR3 length: 17
CDR3 protein: CASSLEPGLAVYNEQFF
CDR3 DNA: TGTGCCAGCAGCTTAGAGCCGGGACTAGCGGTCTACAATGAGCAGTTCTTC

J gene: TRBJ1-1
D gene: TRBD1
V gene: TRBV10-3
clone size: NA
CDR3 length: 15
CDR3 protein: CAISIPGQGQTEAFF
CDR3 DNA: TGTGCCATCAGTATACCGGGACAGGGTCAGACTGAAGCTTTCTTT

J gene: TRBJ1-2
D gene: NA
V gene: TRBV12-3/TRBV12-4
clone size: NA
CDR3 length: 13
CDR3 protein: CASSPDRGYGYTF
CDR3 DNA: TGTGCCAGCAGCCCGGACAGAGGCTATGGCTACACCTTC

J gene: TRBJ1-1
D gene: NA
V gene: TRBV7-3
clone size: once
CDR3 length: 16
CDR3 protein: CASSLTRSARGSEAFF
CDR3 DNA: TGTGCCAGCAGCTTAACTCGGTCGGCTCGGGGGTCTGAAGCTTTCTTT

J gene: TRBJ1-2
D gene: NA
V gene: TRBV6-5
clone size: NA
CDR3 length: 15
CDR3 protein: CASIPVQGRLYGYTF
CDR3 DNA: TGTGCCAGCATCCCGGTCCAGGGTCGGCTCTATGGCTACACCTTC

J gene: TRBJ1-4
D gene: NA
V gene: TRBV30
clone size: NA
CDR3 length: 13
CDR3 protein: CAWSEQIHEKLFF
CDR3 DNA: TGTGCCTGGAGTGAACAGATACATGAAAAACTGTTTTTT

J gene: TRBJ2-1
D gene: NA
V gene: TRBV5-4
clone size: once
CDR3 length: 12
CDR3 protein: CASSPGGFAQFF
CDR3 DNA: TGTGCCAGCAGCCCCGGCGGGTTCGCGCAGTTCTTC

J gene: TRBJ1-1
D gene: NA
V gene: TRBV2
clone size: NA
CDR3 length: 13
CDR3 protein: CASKSHSEDEAFF
CDR3 DNA: TGTGCCAGCAAATCTCATAGCGAGGATGAAGCTTTCTTT

J gene: TRBJ1-5
D gene: NA
V gene: TRBV5-8
clone size: few
CDR3 length: 12
CDR3 protein: CASSFYNQPQHF
CDR3 DNA: TGTGCCAGCAGCTTTTATAATCAGCCCCAGCATTTT

J gene: TRBJ2-7
D gene: TRBD1
V gene: TRBV6-5
clone size: NA
CDR3 length: 14
CDR3 protein: CASSHFGTAWEQYF
CDR3 DNA: TGTGCCAGCAGCCACTTCGGGACAGCATGGGAGCAGTACTTC

J gene: TRBJ1-2
D gene: NA
V gene: TRBV7-2
clone size: NA
CDR3 length: 15
CDR3 protein: CASSLGPGGVYGYTF
CDR3 DNA: TGTGCCAGCAGCTTAGGGCCAGGCGGGGTTTATGGCTACACCTTC

J gene: TRBJ2-1
D gene: NA
V gene: TRBV12-3/TRBV12-4
clone size: NA
CDR3 length: 13
CDR3 protein: CASSLISTGDQFF
CDR3 DNA: TGTGCCAGCAGTTTAATCTCGACCGGGGATCAGTTCTTC

J gene: TRBJ1-2
D gene: NA
V gene: TRBV4-3
clone size: once
CDR3 length: 15
CDR3 protein: CASSQQTDLNYGYTF
CDR3 DNA: TGCGCCAGCAGCCAACAGACAGATCTTAACTATGGCTACACCTTC

J gene: TRBJ2-1
D gene: TRBD2
V gene: TRBV29-1
clone size: NA
CDR3 length: 12
CDR3 protein: CSVEEPGGKQFF
CDR3 DNA: TGCAGCGTTGAAGAGCCGGGGGGTAAGCAGTTCTTC

J gene: TRBJ2-5
D gene: NA
V gene: TRBV6-6
clone size: NA
CDR3 length: 16
CDR3 protein: CASRPRGGALQETQYF
CDR3 DNA: TGTGCCAGCAGGCCGAGAGGCGGGGCCCTCCAAGAGACCCAGTACTTC

J gene: TRBJ2-7
D gene: TRBD1
V gene: TRBV27
clone size: NA
CDR3 length: 15
CDR3 protein: CASKEPGQGRNEQYF
CDR3 DNA: TGTGCCAGCAAAGAACCTGGACAGGGGAGGAACGAGCAGTACTTC

J gene: TRBJ2-7
D gene: NA
V gene: TRBV4-3
clone size: NA
CDR3 length: 15
CDR3 protein: CASSQERDGSYEQYF
CDR3 DNA: TGCGCCAGCAGCCAAGAACGGGATGGGTCCTACGAGCAGTACTTC

J gene: TRBJ1-6
D gene: TRBD1
V gene: TRBV11-2
clone size: NA
CDR3 length: 15
CDR3 protein: CASSQPGQGQSPLHF
CDR3 DNA: TGTGCCAGCAGTCAACCGGGACAGGGTCAATCACCCCTCCACTTT

J gene: TRBJ2-4
D gene: NA
V gene: TRBV5-5
clone size: NA
CDR3 length: 18
CDR3 protein: CASSFRSGESTGENIQYF
CDR3 DNA: TGTGCCAGCAGCTTCCGGTCGGGGGAGTCAACCGGTGAAAACATTCAGTACTTC

J gene: TRBJ2-7
D gene: TRBD1
V gene: TRBV7-9
clone size: NA
CDR3 length: 16
CDR3 protein: CASSVWTGGSPYEQYF
CDR3 DNA: TGTGCCAGCAGCGTCTGGACAGGGGGTTCCCCCTACGAGCAGTACTTC

J gene: TRBJ1-2
D gene: NA
V gene: TRBV28
clone size: once
CDR3 length: 14
CDR3 protein: CASSLFSGIYGYTF
CDR3 DNA: TGTGCCAGCAGTTTATTCTCAGGGATCTATGGCTACACCTTC

J gene: TRBJ1-1
D gene: TRBD1
V gene: TRBV6-5
clone size: NA
CDR3 length: 15
CDR3 protein: CASRRRGQMNTEAFF
CDR3 DNA: TGTGCCAGCAGGCGAAGGGGACAGATGAACACTGAAGCTTTCTTT

J gene: TRBJ2-7
D gene: TRBD1
V gene: TRBV7-9
clone size: NA
CDR3 length: 14
CDR3 protein: CASSSGQGINEQYF
CDR3 DNA: TGTGCCAGCAGCTCCGGACAGGGGATAAACGAGCAGTACTTC

J gene: TRBJ2-3
D gene: TRBD2
V gene: TRBV6-2/TRBV6-3
clone size: once
CDR3 length: 18
CDR3 protein: CASSHRLAGGLSTDTQYF
CDR3 DNA: TGTGCCAGCAGTCACAGACTAGCGGGAGGCCTTAGCACAGATACGCAGTATTTT

J gene: TRBJ1-1
D gene: NA
V gene: TRBV5-6
clone size: NA
CDR3 length: 15
CDR3 protein: CASSSGGRGWTEAFF
CDR3 DNA: TGTGCCAGCAGCTCTGGTGGCAGGGGCTGGACTGAAGCTTTCTTT

J gene: TRBJ2-3
D gene: TRBD2
V gene: TRBV11-2
clone size: NA
CDR3 length: 18
CDR3 protein: CASSGFRTSGRGRDTQYF
CDR3 DNA: TGTGCCAGCAGCGGCTTTAGGACTAGCGGGAGAGGAAGAGATACGCAGTATTTT

J gene: TRBJ1-2
D gene: TRBD1
V gene: TRBV30
clone size: NA
CDR3 length: 13
CDR3 protein: CAWSEGQGDGYTF
CDR3 DNA: TGTGCCTGGAGTGAAGGGCAGGGGGATGGCTACACCTTC

J gene: TRBJ2-4
D gene: TRBD2
V gene: TRBV30
clone size: NA
CDR3 length: 19
CDR3 protein: CAWSDPSPSGRVVKNIQYF
CDR3 DNA: TGTGCCTGGAGTGATCCCTCCCCTAGCGGGAGAGTTGTCAAAAACATTCAGTACTTC

J gene: TRBJ2-3
D gene: TRBD1
V gene: TRBV24-1
clone size: NA
CDR3 length: 16
CDR3 protein: CATSDSKLGGPDTQYF
CDR3 DNA: TGTGCCACCAGTGACTCTAAGCTAGGGGGCCCAGATACGCAGTATTTT

J gene: TRBJ2-7
D gene: TRBD2
V gene: TRBV6-2/TRBV6-3
clone size: NA
CDR3 length: 15
CDR3 protein: CASSAAGLGSYEQYF
CDR3 DNA: TGTGCCAGCAGCGCGGCGGGACTAGGCTCCTACGAGCAGTACTTC

J gene: TRBJ1-2
D gene: NA
V gene: TRBV28
clone size: NA
CDR3 length: 14
CDR3 protein: CASSSHNGLYGYTF
CDR3 DNA: TGTGCCAGCAGTTCCCATAACGGTTTGTATGGCTACACCTTC

J gene: TRBJ2-5
D gene: NA
V gene: TRBV5-1
clone size: NA
CDR3 length: 16
CDR3 protein: CASSLSPLGQQETQYF
CDR3 DNA: TGCGCCAGCAGCTTAAGTCCGTTGGGGCAACAAGAGACCCAGTACTTC

J gene: TRBJ1-5
D gene: NA
V gene: TRBV6-5
clone size: NA
CDR3 length: 14
CDR3 protein: CASRSTGFNQPQHF
CDR3 DNA: TGTGCCAGCAGATCCACAGGTTTCAATCAGCCCCAGCATTTT

J gene: TRBJ1-2
D gene: TRBD1
V gene: TRBV27
clone size: NA
CDR3 length: 16
CDR3 protein: CASSPPPWTGIYGYTF
CDR3 DNA: TGTGCCAGCAGTCCCCCCCCTTGGACAGGGATCTATGGCTACACCTTC

J gene: TRBJ2-1
D gene: TRBD2
V gene: TRBV9
clone size: NA
CDR3 length: 16
CDR3 protein: CASTAGRAYLGNEQFF
CDR3 DNA: TGTGCCAGCACCGCGGGGAGGGCCTATTTGGGAAATGAGCAGTTCTTC

J gene: TRBJ1-1
D gene: NA
V gene: TRBV28
clone size: NA
CDR3 length: 15
CDR3 protein: CASSLSGGLYTEAFF
CDR3 DNA: TGTGCCAGCAGTTTATCTGGGGGCTTGTACACTGAAGCTTTCTTT

J gene: TRBJ1-6
D gene: TRBD1
V gene: TRBV5-1
clone size: NA
CDR3 length: 15
CDR3 protein: CASSRDSAWDSPLHF
CDR3 DNA: TGCGCCAGCAGCCGGGACAGTGCCTGGGATTCACCCCTCCACTTT

J gene: TRBJ2-1
D gene: TRBD2
V gene: TRBV19
clone size: NA
CDR3 length: 17
CDR3 protein: CASSILNGLAGLNEQFF
CDR3 DNA: TGTGCCAGTAGTATTTTGAATGGCCTAGCGGGACTCAATGAGCAGTTCTTC

J gene: TRBJ2-7
D gene: TRBD2
V gene: TRBV6-5
clone size: NA
CDR3 length: 15
CDR3 protein: CASRPTSGSSYEQYF
CDR3 DNA: TGTGCCAGCAGACCTACTAGCGGGAGCTCCTACGAGCAGTACTTC

J gene: TRBJ2-1
D gene: NA
V gene: TRBV11-2
clone size: NA
CDR3 length: 15
CDR3 protein: CASRADRAQATEQFF
CDR3 DNA: TGTGCCAGCAGAGCGGATAGGGCCCAAGCCACTGAGCAGTTCTTC

J gene: TRBJ2-3
D gene: TRBD2
V gene: TRBV18
clone size: NA
CDR3 length: 15
CDR3 protein: CASSSTSAFTDTQYF
CDR3 DNA: TGTGCCAGCTCATCGACTAGCGCGTTCACAGATACGCAGTATTTT

J gene: TRBJ2-7
D gene: NA
V gene: TRBV7-2
clone size: once
CDR3 length: 13
CDR3 protein: CASSSGGTYEQYF
CDR3 DNA: TGTGCCAGCAGCTCTGGGGGGACCTACGAGCAGTACTTC